The rows below give T cell receptor beta chains drawn from one sample of a study of beta chain features in type 1 diabetes. Some clones are missing from TCRdb's copy, which holds only in-frame ones; the method was immunoSEQ multiplex PCR. The sample yields more than 300,000 clones, over 8.5% seen once. Material for sequencing was central memory CD4+ T cells from blood. All receptors come from a man aged 25-45 years with type 1 diabetes. CDR3s include the opening cysteine and the closing phenylalanine or tryptophan. A D gene is named only where the DNA matches it firmly. A clone size is listed for some rows: how often the clone was seen (once, few, many), or a class if it is expanded.

d_gene | j_gene | abundance | v_gene | CDR3aa | CDR3nt
- | TRBJ1-2 | few | TRBV7-2 | CASSLMRGAPNYGYTF | TGTGCCAGCAGCTTAATGAGGGGGGCGCCTAACTATGGCTACACCTTC
- | TRBJ2-2 | - | TRBV7-2 | CASSPPGTGELFF | TGTGCCAGCAGCCCCCCGGGGACCGGGGAGCTGTTTTTT
TRBD1 | TRBJ2-7 | - | TRBV29-1 | CSVRRDDRGSGEQYF | TGCAGCGTTCGTCGGGACGACAGGGGTTCCGGCGAGCAGTACTTC
TRBD1 | TRBJ1-1 | - | TRBV5-4 | CASSPNRGIAEAFF | TGTGCCAGCAGCCCCAACAGGGGAATCGCTGAAGCTTTCTTT
- | TRBJ2-4 | many | TRBV5-6 | CASSLVDGDDIQYF | TGTGCCAGCAGCTTGGTGGACGGGGACGACATTCAGTACTTC
- | TRBJ1-1 | - | TRBV5-4 | CASSLAGARDTEAFF | TGTGCCAGCAGCTTGGCCGGGGCCAGGGACACTGAAGCTTTCTTT
- | TRBJ2-1 | few | TRBV6-6 | CAISPGAGYNEQFF | TGTGCCATCAGTCCAGGGGCAGGCTACAATGAGCAGTTCTTC
TRBD1 | TRBJ2-1 | - | TRBV7-8 | CASSQGTGGKFF | TGTGCCAGCAGCCAAGGAACAGGGGGGAAGTTCTTC
TRBD2 | TRBJ2-3 | - | TRBV4-1 | CASSQATSGGPTDTQYF | TGCGCCAGCAGCCAAGCTACTAGCGGGGGACCGACAGATACGCAGTATTTT
- | TRBJ2-1 | few | TRBV4-3 | CASSQTLIRGPIEQFF | TGCGCCAGCAGCCAAACCCTTATTCGCGGCCCCATCGAGCAGTTCTTC
- | TRBJ2-6 | few | TRBV10-1 | CASSATGSGANVLTF | TGCGCCAGCAGTGCAACAGGGTCTGGGGCCAACGTCCTGACTTTC
- | TRBJ2-3 | few | TRBV5-8 | CASSLAGLSTDTQYF | TGTGCCAGCAGCTTGGCGGGACTCAGCACAGATACGCAGTATTTT
- | TRBJ1-1 | - | TRBV18 | CASSPRGLNTEAFF | TGTGCCAGCTCACCACGCGGACTGAACACTGAAGCTTTCTTT
- | TRBJ1-5 | - | TRBV7-2 | CASSGRGNQPQHF | TGTGCCAGCAGCGGACGAGGCAATCAGCCCCAGCATTTT
- | TRBJ1-5 | - | TRBV28 | CASKGRSIRNQPQHF | TGTGCCAGCAAGGGCAGGTCTATACGCAATCAGCCCCAGCATTTT
- | TRBJ2-1 | few | TRBV6-5 | CASREQSYNEQFF | TGTGCCAGCCGCGAACAATCCTACAATGAGCAGTTCTTC
TRBD1 | TRBJ1-4 | few | TRBV5-1 | CASSFGDRGEEKLFF | TGCGCCAGCAGCTTTGGGGACAGAGGGGAAGAAAAACTGTTTTTT
- | TRBJ2-7 | few | TRBV5-1 | CASSFRQGGSYEQYF | TGCGCCAGCAGCTTTCGCCAGGGTGGGTCCTACGAGCAGTACTTC
TRBD2 | TRBJ2-1 | few | TRBV7-3 | CASRREGLYEQFF | TGTGCCAGCAGGCGGGAGGGCCTTTATGAGCAGTTCTTC
TRBD2 | TRBJ2-3 | few | TRBV7-2 | CASSFAGGWDTQYF | TGTGCCAGCAGCTTCGCGGGAGGGTGGGATACGCAGTATTTT
- | TRBJ1-2 | - | TRBV5-5 | CASSLEGTYGYTF | TGTGCCAGCAGCTTGGAGGGCACCTATGGCTACACCTTC
- | TRBJ2-3 | few | TRBV6-5 | CASSPRRFTDTQYF | TGTGCCAGCAGTCCCCGGAGATTCACAGATACGCAGTATTTT
- | TRBJ1-2 | - | TRBV7-9 | CASSRINRSGYGYTF | TGTGCCAGCAGCCGAATCAACAGGTCGGGCTATGGCTACACCTTC
TRBD1 | TRBJ1-1 | few | TRBV5-1 | CASSGASGSGGLNTEAFF | TGCGCCAGCAGCGGAGCGTCGGGGTCAGGGGGCTTGAACACTGAAGCTTTCTTT
TRBD1 | TRBJ2-7 | many | TRBV11-2 | CASSLGAGGTYEQYF | TGTGCCAGCAGCTTAGGTGCAGGGGGCACCTACGAGCAGTACTTC
- | TRBJ1-1 | few | TRBV19 | CASSMAALGAFF | TGTGCCAGTAGTATGGCAGCTCTCGGAGCTTTCTTT
- | TRBJ2-2 | many | TRBV28 | CASSYGPAYMAGELFF | TGTGCCAGCAGCTACGGCCCTGCGTATATGGCCGGGGAGCTGTTTTTT
TRBD1 | TRBJ1-1 | - | TRBV7-9 | CAYRDSDLNTEAFF | TGTGCGTACCGGGACAGCGATTTGAACACTGAAGCTTTCTTT
- | TRBJ2-7 | - | TRBV7-2 | CASSLSEIYEQYF | TGTGCCAGCAGCTTATCCGAAATCTACGAGCAGTACTTC
- | TRBJ2-3 | - | TRBV15 | CATSRDISASDTQYF | TGTGCCACCAGCAGAGATATTTCGGCCTCAGATACGCAGTATTTT
- | TRBJ1-1 | - | TRBV28 | CASSSQGSTEAFF | TGTGCCAGCAGTTCCCAGGGCTCCACTGAAGCTTTCTTT
TRBD2 | TRBJ2-5 | - | TRBV11-2 | CASSFRGGEETQYF | TGTGCCAGCAGCTTTAGGGGAGGGGAAGAGACCCAGTACTTC
- | TRBJ1-2 | few | TRBV15 | CATSRDLQRNGYTF | TGTGCCACCAGCAGAGATCTACAGCGAAATGGCTACACCTTC
- | TRBJ2-7 | few | TRBV29-1 | CSVIGVSYEQYF | TGCAGCGTTATAGGGGTTTCCTACGAGCAGTACTTC
- | TRBJ1-5 | - | TRBV5-1 | CASSVEGQNQPQHF | TGCGCCAGCAGCGTCGAGGGCCAGAATCAGCCCCAGCATTTT
- | TRBJ2-7 | - | TRBV6-6 | CASSRPPSATEQYF | TGTGCCAGCAGCCGCCCACCTAGCGCCACCGAGCAGTACTTC
- | TRBJ2-7 | - | TRBV7-2 | CASSPPVGEQYF | TGTGCCAGCAGCCCGCCCGTCGGCGAGCAGTACTTC
TRBD1 | TRBJ2-7 | few | TRBV7-2 | CASSAGQGSYEQYF | TGTGCCAGCAGCGCCGGACAGGGATCCTACGAGCAGTACTTC
- | TRBJ2-1 | few | TRBV6-1 | CAISDSNRVGNEQFF | TGTGCCATCAGTGATTCGAACAGGGTCGGGAATGAGCAGTTCTTC
- | TRBJ2-5 | few | TRBV27 | CASSLAPGTEETQYF | TGTGCCAGCAGTTTGGCCCCCGGGACGGAAGAGACCCAGTACTTC
- | TRBJ1-4 | - | TRBV2 | CASSLASTNEKLFF | TGTGCCAGCAGCTTGGCGTCAACTAATGAAAAACTGTTTTTT
TRBD1 | TRBJ2-5 | - | TRBV28 | CASSLQQQGEETQYF | TGTGCCAGCAGTTTACAGCAACAGGGGGAGGAGACCCAGTACTTC
TRBD1 | TRBJ1-5 | few | TRBV19 | CASSTDRWDNQPQHF | TGTGCCAGTAGTACGGACAGGTGGGACAATCAGCCCCAGCATTTT